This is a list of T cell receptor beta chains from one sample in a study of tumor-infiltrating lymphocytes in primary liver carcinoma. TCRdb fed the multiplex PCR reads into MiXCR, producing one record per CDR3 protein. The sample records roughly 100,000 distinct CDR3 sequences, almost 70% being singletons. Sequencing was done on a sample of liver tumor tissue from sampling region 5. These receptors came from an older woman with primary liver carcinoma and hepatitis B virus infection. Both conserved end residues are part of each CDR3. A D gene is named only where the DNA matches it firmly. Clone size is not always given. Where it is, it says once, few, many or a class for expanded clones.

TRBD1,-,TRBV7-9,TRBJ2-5,CASSFIPGQGEETQYF,TGTGCCAGCAGCTTCATACCGGGACAGGGGGAGGAGACTCAGTACTTC
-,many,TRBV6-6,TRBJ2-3,CASSYQPRTDTQYF,TGTGCCAGCAGTTACCAGCCTCGCACAGATACGCAGTATTTT
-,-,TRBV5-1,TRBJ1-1,CASSLGNTETFF,TGCGCCAGCAGCTTGGGGAACACTGAAACTTTCTTT
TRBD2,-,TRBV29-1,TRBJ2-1,CSGERGSSYNEQSF,TGCAGCGGCGAGCGGGGCAGCTCCTACAATGAGCAGTCCTTC
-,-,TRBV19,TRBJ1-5,CASSMGDTFSNQPQHF,TGTGCCAGTAGTATGGGAGACACCTTTAGCAATCAGCCCCAGCATTTT
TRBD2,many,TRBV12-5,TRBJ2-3,CASGRGGAEDTQYF,TGTGCTAGTGGGCGGGGGGGAGCGGAAGATACGCAGTATTTT
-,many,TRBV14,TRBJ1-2,CASSQDGGPQGYTF,TGTGCCAGCAGCCAAGATGGAGGGCCCCAGGGCTACACCTTC
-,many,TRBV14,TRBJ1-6,CASSQDLCAVGSYNSPLHF,TGTGCCAGCAGCCAAGATTTGTGCGCGGTGGGCTCCTATAATTCACCCCTCCACTTT
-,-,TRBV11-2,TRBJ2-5,CANSLEYEGGKTQYF,TGTGCCAACAGCTTAGAGTACGAGGGGGGGAAGACCCAGTACTTC
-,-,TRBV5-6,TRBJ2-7,CASSTNREGYEQDF,TGTGCCAGCAGCACAAACAGGGAAGGTTACGAGCAGGACTTC
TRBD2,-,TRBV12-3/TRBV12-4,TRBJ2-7,CASSPPSGRWYEQYF,TGTGCCAGCAGCCCACCTAGCGGGAGGTGGTACGAGCAGTACTTC
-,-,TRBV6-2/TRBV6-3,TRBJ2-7,CASSPGLTTYEHYF,TGTGCCAGCAGCCCGGGTCTCACTACCTACGAGCACTACTTC
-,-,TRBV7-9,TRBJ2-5,CARSLAKQTETQYF,TGTGCCAGGAGCTTAGCGAAACAGACGGAGACCCAGTACTTC
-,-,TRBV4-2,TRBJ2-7,CAGSHAGTSSSYEQYF,TGTGCCGGCAGCCATGCCGGGACATCTAGCTCCTACGAGCAGTACTTC
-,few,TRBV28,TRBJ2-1,CASSLVGGFNEQFF,TGTGCCAGCAGTTTGGTTGGGGGGTTTAATGAGCAGTTCTTC
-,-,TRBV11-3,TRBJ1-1,CASSIDGRMNTETFF,TGTGCCAGCAGCATAGATGGGAGGATGAACACTGAGACTTTCTTT
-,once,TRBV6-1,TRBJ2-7,CTSSAPDRASYEQYF,TGTACCAGCAGTGCTCCGGACAGAGCCTCCTACGAGCAATACTTC
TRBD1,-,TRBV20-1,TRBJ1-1,CSATGDSSHSGGTEAFF,TGCAGTGCAACGGGGGACAGTAGCCACTCGGGAGGCACTGAAGCTTTCTTT
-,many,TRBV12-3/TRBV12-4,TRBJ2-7,CASSPQGFYEQYF,TGTGCCAGCAGCCCACAGGGTTTTTACGAGCAGTACTTC
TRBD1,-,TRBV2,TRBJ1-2,CASRGLQGRKVGYTF,TGTGCCAGCAGAGGCCTACAGGGGCGTAAGGTTGGCTACACCTTC
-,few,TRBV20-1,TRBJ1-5,CSARDPWGSNQPQHF,TGCAGTGCTAGGGACCCCTGGGGGAGCAATCAGCCCCAGCATTTT
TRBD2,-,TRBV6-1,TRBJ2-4,CASLNGGRNIQYF,TGTGCCAGCCTGAACGGGGGGAGGAACATTCAGTACTTC
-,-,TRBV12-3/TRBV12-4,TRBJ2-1,CASRQGSNEQFF,TGTGCCAGCAGGCAGGGAAGTAATGAGCAGTTCTTC
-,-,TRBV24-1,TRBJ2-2,CATASRGLTGELFF,TGTGCCACCGCCTCGAGAGGTCTCACCGGGGAGCTGTTTTTT
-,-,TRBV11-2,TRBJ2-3,CVSSSAIGRRSTDTQYF,TGTGTCAGCAGCTCAGCAATTGGGAGAAGGAGCACAGATACGCAGTATTTT
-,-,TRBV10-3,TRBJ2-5,CAISGDSRGETQYF,TGTGCCATCAGCGGGGACTCCCGAGGGGAGACCCAGTATTTC
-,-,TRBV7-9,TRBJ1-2,CASSSRRGNYGYTF,TGTGCCAGCAGCTCACGACGAGGAAACTATGGCTACACCTTC
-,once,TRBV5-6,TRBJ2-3,CTNTQGLRGTGTQYF,TGTACCAACACCCAAGGCTTACGGGGGACGGGTACGCAGTATTTT
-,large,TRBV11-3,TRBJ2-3,CASSLDRHTTDTQYF,TGTGCCAGCAGCTTAGATCGACATACTACAGATACGCAGTATTTT
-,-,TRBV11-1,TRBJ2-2,CVSSPLPGEPFF,TGTGTCAGCAGCCCACTACCAGGGGAGCCGTTTTTT
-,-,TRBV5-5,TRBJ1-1,CASSSPTRNTEAFF,TGTGCCAGCAGCTCTCCGACAAGGAACACTGAGGCTTTCTTT
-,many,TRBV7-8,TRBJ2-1,CASSWRDNEQFF,TGTGCCAGCAGCTGGAGGGATAATGAGCAGTTCTTC
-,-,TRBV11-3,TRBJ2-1,CASSPRARSSYSEQFF,TGTGCTAGCAGCCCGAGGGCTCGATCCTCCTACAGTGAGCAGTTCTTC
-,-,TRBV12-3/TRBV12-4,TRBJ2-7,CAGSLGDEQYF,TGTGCCGGCAGCTTGGGAGACGAGCAGTACTTC
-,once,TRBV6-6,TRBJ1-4,CAGSYGASGEKLSF,TGTGCCGGCAGTTATGGGGCGTCGGGTGAAAAACTGTCTTTT
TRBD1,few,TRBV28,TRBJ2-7,CASILGGGQGAGYEQYF,TGTGCCAGCATACTAGGTGGAGGACAGGGGGCTGGTTACGAGCAGTACTTC
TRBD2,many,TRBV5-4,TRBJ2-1,CASSPRLAGESNEQFF,TGTGCCAGCAGCCCCCGACTAGCGGGAGAATCAAATGAGCAGTTCTTC
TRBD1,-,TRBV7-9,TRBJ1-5,CASSLAGEGATQPQRF,TGTGCCAGTAGCTTAGCGGGAGAGGGGGCGACTCAGCCCCAGCGTTTT
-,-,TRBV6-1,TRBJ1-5,CASRWWAPGLPQPQHF,TGTGCCAGCCGATGGTGGGCCCCTGGTCTACCTCAGCCCCAGCATTTT
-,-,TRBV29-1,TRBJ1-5,CSALASGGQPQHF,TGCAGCGCCTTAGCTTCTGGGGGTCAGCCCCAGCATTTT
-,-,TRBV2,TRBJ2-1,CASSLLGNEQFF,TGTGCCAGCAGTCTTCTAGGCAATGAGCAGTTCTTC
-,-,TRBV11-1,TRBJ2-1,CANSQRTGIGVQQFF,TGTGCCAACAGCCAGAGAACCGGGATAGGGGTTCAGCAGTTCTTC
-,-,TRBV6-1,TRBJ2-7,CTSSDRCEQYF,TGTACCAGCAGTGACAGGTGTGAGCAGTACTTC
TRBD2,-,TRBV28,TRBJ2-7,CASSSGLARTYEQYF,TGTGCCAGCAGTTCGGGACTAGCGCGAACCTACGAGCAGTACTTC
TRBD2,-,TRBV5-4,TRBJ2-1,CASSPGAGSSYSEQFF,TGTGCCAGCAGCCCGGGAGCGGGGAGCTCCTACAGTGAACAGTTCTTC
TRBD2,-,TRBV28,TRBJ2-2,CASTQAGVCDTGELLF,TGTGCCAGCACCCAAGCGGGAGTCTGTGACACCGGGGAGCTGCTTTTT
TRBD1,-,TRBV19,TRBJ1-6,CASSTGGGNSPLHF,TGTGCCAGTAGTACAGGGGGTGGCAATTCACCCCTCCACTTT
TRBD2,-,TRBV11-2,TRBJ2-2,CANSFAGVNTGELFF,TGTGCCAACAGTTTCGCGGGAGTGAACACCGGGGAGCTGTTTTTT
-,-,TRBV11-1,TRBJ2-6,CASSPPAGSSGANLLTF,TGTGCCAGCAGCCCCCCGGCAGGGAGCTCTGGGGCCAACCTCCTGACTTTC
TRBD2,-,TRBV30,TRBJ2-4,CAWSIPPGLAGTIAKNIQYF,TGTGCCTGGAGTATTCCACCGGGACTAGCAGGCACCATAGCCAAAAACATTCAGTACTTC
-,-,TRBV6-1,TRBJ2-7,CASCLEGTDSYEQYF,TGTGCCAGCTGTTTAGAAGGGACGGACTCCTACGAGCAGTACTTC
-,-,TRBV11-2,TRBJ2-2,CVSSQRLNTGELFF,TGTGTCAGCAGCCAAAGACTTAACACCGGGGAGTTGTTTTTT
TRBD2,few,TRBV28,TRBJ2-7,CASTSGSKYEQYF,TGTGCCAGTACTAGCGGGAGTAAGTACGAGCAGTACTTC
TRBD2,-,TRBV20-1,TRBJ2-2,CSARDFLAGDMNTGELFF,TGCAGTGCTAGAGATTTTCTAGCGGGAGATATGAACACCGGGGAGCTGTTTTTT
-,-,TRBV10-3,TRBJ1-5,CAISESGQVGNKPQHF,TGTGCCATCAGTGAGTCTGGGCAGGTCGGCAATAAGCCCCAACATTTT